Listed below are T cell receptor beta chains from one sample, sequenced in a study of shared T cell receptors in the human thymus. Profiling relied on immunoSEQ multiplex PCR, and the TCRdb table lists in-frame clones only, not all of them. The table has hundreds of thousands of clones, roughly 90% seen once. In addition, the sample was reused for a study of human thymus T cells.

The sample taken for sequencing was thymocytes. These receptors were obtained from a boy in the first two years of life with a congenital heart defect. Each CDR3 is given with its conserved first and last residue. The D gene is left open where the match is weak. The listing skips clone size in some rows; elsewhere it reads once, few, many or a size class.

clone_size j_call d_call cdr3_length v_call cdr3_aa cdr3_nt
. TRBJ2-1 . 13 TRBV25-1 CASSSSAGDEQFF TGTGCCAGCAGTTCCTCGGCAGGGGATGAGCAGTTCTTC
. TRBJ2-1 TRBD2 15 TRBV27 CASSSGLVSYNEQFF TGTGCCAGCAGTTCAGGACTAGTTTCCTACAATGAGCAGTTCTTC
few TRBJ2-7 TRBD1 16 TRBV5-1 CASSSTPGTGAYEQYF TGCGCCAGCAGCTCGACTCCCGGGACAGGGGCCTACGAGCAGTACTTC
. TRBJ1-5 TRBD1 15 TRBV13 CASSRNRGSNQPQHF TGTGCCAGCAGCCGGAACAGGGGGAGCAATCAGCCCCAGCATTTT
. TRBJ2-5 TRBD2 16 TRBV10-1 CASSGASAGRAETQYF TGCGCCAGCAGTGGGGCCTCGGCCGGGAGGGCGGAGACCCAGTACTTC
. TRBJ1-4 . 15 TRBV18 CASSPFGPGGEKLFF .
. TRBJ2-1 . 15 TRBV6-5 CASRLLQGTHNEQFF TGTGCCAGCAGGCTACTACAGGGAACCCACAATGAGCAGTTCTTC
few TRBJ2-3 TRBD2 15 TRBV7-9 CASSRGTSVTDTQYF TGTGCCAGCAGCCGGGGGACTAGCGTCACAGATACGCAGTATTTT
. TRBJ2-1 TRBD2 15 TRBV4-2 CASSLGTSGPNEQFF TGTGCCAGCAGCCTCGGGACTAGCGGTCCCAATGAGCAGTTCTTC
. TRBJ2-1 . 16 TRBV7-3 CASSPHDKSSYNEQFF TGTGCCAGCAGCCCCCACGACAAGAGCTCCTACAATGAGCAGTTCTTC
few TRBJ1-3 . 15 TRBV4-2 CASSQAPTAGNTIYF TGTGCCAGCAGCCAAGCCCCGACAGCTGGAAACACCATATATTTT
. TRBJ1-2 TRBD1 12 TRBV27 CASSSTGYGYTF TGTGCCAGCAGTTCGACAGGGTACGGCTACACCTTC
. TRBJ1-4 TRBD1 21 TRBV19 CASSIDHWDRDRGLTNEKLFF TGTGCCAGTAGTATTGATCATTGGGACCGGGACAGGGGGCTGACTAATGAAAAACTGTTTTTT
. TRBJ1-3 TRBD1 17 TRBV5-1 CASSESRDRGPGNTIYF TGCGCCAGCAGCGAGTCCCGAGACAGGGGGCCCGGAAACACCATATATTTT
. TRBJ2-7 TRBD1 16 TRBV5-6 CASSLGDRGFSYEQYF TGTGCCAGCAGCTTGGGGGACAGGGGTTTTTCCTACGAGCAGTACTTC
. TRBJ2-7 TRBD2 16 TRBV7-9 CASSPGAGGTLYEQYF TGTGCCAGCAGCCCCGGAGCGGGAGGTACTCTCTACGAGCAGTACTTC
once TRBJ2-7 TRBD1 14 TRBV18 CASSRTGASYEQYF TGTGCCAGCTCACGGACAGGGGCCTCCTACGAGCAGTACTTC
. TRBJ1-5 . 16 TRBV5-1 CASSPGSRGGNQPQHF TGCGCCAGCAGCCCGGGGAGCAGGGGTGGCAATCAGCCCCAGCATTTT
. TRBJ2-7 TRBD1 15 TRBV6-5 CASNSHRQGAYEQYF TGTGCCAGCAATTCCCACCGACAGGGAGCATACGAGCAGTACTTC
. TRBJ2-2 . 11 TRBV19 CASLAPGELFF TGTGCCAGCCTAGCGCCCGGGGAGCTGTTTTTT
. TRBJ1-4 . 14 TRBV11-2 CASTTRDKGEKLFF TGTGCCAGCACCACCAGGGACAAAGGAGAAAAACTGTTTTTT
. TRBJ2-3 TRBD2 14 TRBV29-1 CSGGTTEEGDTQYF TGCAGCGGCGGGACTACAGAGGAGGGGGATACGCAGTATTTT
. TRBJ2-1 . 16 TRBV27 CASSPPMTGVSDEQFF TGTGCCAGCAGTCCCCCCATGACGGGAGTGTCAGATGAGCAGTTCTTC
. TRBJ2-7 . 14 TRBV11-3 CASSLGRDNYEQYF TGTGCCAGCAGCTTAGGCCGGGACAACTACGAGCAGTACTTC
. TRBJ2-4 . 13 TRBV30 CAWSCPAVNIQYF TGTGCCTGGAGTTGCCCAGCGGTCAACATTCAGTACTTC
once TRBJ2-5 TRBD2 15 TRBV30 CACTELAGGQETQYF TGTGCCTGCACGGAACTAGCGGGAGGCCAAGAGACCCAGTACTTC
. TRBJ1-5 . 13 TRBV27 CASSLSLNQPQHF TGTGCCAGCAGTTTATCCCTTAATCAGCCCCAGCATTTT
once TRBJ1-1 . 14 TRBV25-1 CASSEQGQGTEAFF TGTGCCAGCAGTGAACAGGGGCAGGGCACTGAAGCTTTCTTT
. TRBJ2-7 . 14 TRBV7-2 CASSLASTAYEQYF TGTGCCAGCAGCTTAGCGTCGACAGCCTACGAGCAGTACTTC
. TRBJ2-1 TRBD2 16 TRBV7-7 CASSLGRREGHNEQFF TGTGCTAGCAGCTTAGGTCGGCGGGAGGGACACAATGAGCAGTTCTTC
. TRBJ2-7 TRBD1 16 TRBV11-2 CASSLQPGQGLYEQYF TGTGCCAGCAGCCTACAACCGGGACAGGGGCTCTACGAGCAGTACTTC
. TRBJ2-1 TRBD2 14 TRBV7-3 CASKLAGEDNEQFF TGTGCCAGCAAACTAGCGGGAGAAGACAATGAGCAGTTCTTC
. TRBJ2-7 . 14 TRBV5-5 CASSPGPGPPEQYF TGTGCCAGCAGCCCTGGGCCAGGGCCCCCCGAGCAGTACTTC
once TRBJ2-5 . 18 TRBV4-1 CASSQGRPAVPGGETQYF TGCGCCAGCAGCCAAGGGCGGCCAGCGGTTCCTGGAGGGGAGACCCAGTACTTC
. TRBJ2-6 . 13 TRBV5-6 CASSLGQDNVLTF TGTGCCAGCAGCTTGGGACAGGACAACGTCCTGACTTTC
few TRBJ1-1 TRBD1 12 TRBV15 CATSRRDSEAFF TGTGCCACCAGCAGGAGGGACAGTGAAGCTTTCTTT
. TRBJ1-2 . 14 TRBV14 CASSQDLPFGGYTF TGTGCCAGCAGCCAAGATCTACCCTTCGGGGGCTACACCTTC
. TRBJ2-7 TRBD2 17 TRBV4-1 CASSLRTSGLSSYEQYF TGCGCCAGCAGCTTACGGACTAGCGGGTTGAGCTCCTACGAGCAGTACTTC
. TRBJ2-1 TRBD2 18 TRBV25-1 CASSKTSGRLPSYNEQFF TGTGCCAGCAGTAAGACTAGCGGGAGGCTACCTTCCTACAATGAGCAGTTCTTC
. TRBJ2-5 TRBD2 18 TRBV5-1 CASNLGLAGVLSQETQYF TGCGCCAGCAACTTGGGACTAGCGGGAGTACTGAGCCAAGAGACCCAGTACTTC
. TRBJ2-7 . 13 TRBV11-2 CASSFRVSYEQYF TGTGCCAGCAGCTTCCGGGTCTCCTACGAGCAGTACTTC
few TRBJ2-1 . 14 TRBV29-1 CSVVRGSSYNEQFF TGCAGCGTTGTTAGGGGAAGCTCCTACAATGAGCAGTTCTTC
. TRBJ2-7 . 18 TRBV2 CASSPLGAYAGLPYEQYF TGTGCCAGCAGTCCCCTCGGGGCCTACGCGGGACTCCCCTACGAGCAGTACTTC
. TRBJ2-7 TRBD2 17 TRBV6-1 CASSERLAGGRPYEQYF TGTGCCAGCAGTGAACGGCTAGCGGGAGGTCGTCCGTACGAGCAGTACTTC
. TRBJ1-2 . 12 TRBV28 CASSLTGTGYTF TGTGCCAGCAGTCTGACAGGTACTGGCTACACCTTC
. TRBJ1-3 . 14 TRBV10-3 CAIKVHSPGNTIYF TGTGCCATCAAGGTGCACAGTCCTGGAAACACCATATATTTT
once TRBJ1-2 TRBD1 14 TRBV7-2 CAIYRDRENYGYTF TGTGCCATATACCGGGACAGGGAGAACTATGGCTACACCTTC
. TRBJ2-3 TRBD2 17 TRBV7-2 CASSLVATAGATDTQYF TGTGCCAGCAGCTTAGTCGCCACAGCGGGAGCCACAGATACGCAGTATTTT
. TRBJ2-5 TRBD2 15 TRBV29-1 CSVGRAKGSDGTQYF TGCAGCGTGGGGAGGGCTAAAGGGAGCGACGGGACCCAGTACTTC
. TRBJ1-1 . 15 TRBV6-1 CASSHREGGPDEAFF TGTGCCAGCAGCCATAGAGAGGGTGGGCCGGATGAAGCTTTCTTT
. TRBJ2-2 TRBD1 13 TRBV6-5 CASSPGGPGELFF TGTGCCAGCAGTCCAGGGGGCCCCGGGGAGCTGTTTTTT
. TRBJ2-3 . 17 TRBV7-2 CASHSGGRERGPDTQYF TGTGCCAGCCATAGTGGGGGGCGGGAGAGGGGCCCAGATACGCAGTATTTT
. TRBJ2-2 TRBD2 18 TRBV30 CAWSVPRREGQGTGELFF TGTGCCTGGAGTGTACCGAGGCGGGAGGGCCAGGGCACCGGGGAGCTGTTTTTT